The rows below give T cell receptor beta chains drawn from one sample of a study of OX40 agonist ivuxolimab in advanced cancers. Profiled with immunoSEQ multiplex PCR; TCRdb holds only in-frame clones, not every one. The top ten hold over 6.5% of the sample, which has about 49,000 clones, approximately 79% seen once. Sample: CD4+ or CD8+ T cells sorted from blood, taken in a trial of the OX40 agonist ivuxolimab. Every receptor here comes from an adult with an advanced solid tumor such as melanoma, head and neck, liver or kidney cancer. The CDR3 runs from the conserved cysteine through the conserved F or W.

TRBV7-5,TRBJ1-1,CASSSQGAEAFF
TRBV7-2,TRBJ1-3,CASSPQGAAGNTIYF
TRBV7-2,TRBJ2-3,CASRLSGPYTQYF
TRBV11-2,TRBJ2-2,CASSLTSGRAGELFF
TRBV5-4,TRBJ2-7,CASSLDISYEQYF
TRBV7-7,TRBJ2-5,CASSLYLGEETQYF
TRBV5-6,TRBJ1-3,CASSSRQGSAGNTIYF
TRBV10-3,TRBJ2-3,CAIRAPPGQAGGGSTDTQYF
TRBV2,TRBJ2-7,CASSDRDGYEQYF
TRBV5-4,TRBJ2-1,CASSRPGTSGTSSYNEQFF
TRBV11-3,TRBJ2-2,CASSGGTGTFNTGELFF
TRBV7-2,TRBJ2-7,CASSSSGNSYEQYF
TRBV27,TRBJ1-5,CASSLGKLGGQPQHF
TRBV5-1,TRBJ2-7,CASSLGGQGSYEQYF
TRBV7-9,-,CASSSYRDRGFEQYF
TRBV19,TRBJ1-5,CASSSQGDQPQHF
TRBV21-1,TRBJ2-4,CASSNGTGFSTIAKNIQYF
TRBV12-5,TRBJ2-7,CASGFPRQGISYEQYF
TRBV11-2,TRBJ1-5,CASSAGTGGHQPQHF
TRBV30,TRBJ2-7,CAWDREYEQYF
TRBV28,-,CASRSGWRGEQYF
TRBV4-1,TRBJ2-5,CASSQKGDHLLAVLRETQYF
TRBV6-6,TRBJ1-5,CASRTVWGNQPQHF
TRBV19,TRBJ2-7,CASSAGTSGRPLPYEQYF
TRBV4-1,TRBJ2-5,CASSRVPVETQYF
TRBV5-1,TRBJ1-6,CASSRDRGLSSYNSPLHF
TRBV6-6,TRBJ2-3,CASSPMALGQTDTQYF
TRBV12-5,TRBJ2-1,CASGPRGSADYNEQFF
TRBV28,TRBJ2-2,CASTEREGAYTGELFF
TRBV9,TRBJ2-7,CASSVVIGDHEQYF
TRBV11-2,TRBJ2-5,CASSSVPMPQETQYF
TRBV18,TRBJ2-2,CASSLHATSGTNTGELFF
TRBV18,TRBJ2-5,CASSPGDRETQYF
TRBV18,TRBJ2-7,CASSPLSSGKAYEQYF
TRBV18,TRBJ2-1,CASSPPPLAGVTNEQFF
TRBV19,TRBJ1-1,CASSIRSRGNPEAFF
TRBV27,TRBJ1-2,CASSLRGTGQGDYGYTF
TRBV9,TRBJ2-7,CASSAQGGDYEQYF